The 30 T cell receptor beta chains listed next were all sequenced from one sample in a study of blood T cell repertoires in COVID-19. Using immunoSEQ multiplex PCR, the repertoire was profiled, and TCRdb retains in-frame clones only, with some absent. This sample has about 170,000 clones, with roughly 86% found just once. Source material: peripheral blood. These receptors were obtained from a man between 65 and 85 years old with acute or convalescent COVID-19.

The V and J genes are TRBV29-1 and TRBJ1-1; the D is unclear. V was clipped by 2 bases and J by 1 base, with 8 bases between them. CDR1 is SQVTM and CDR2 is ANQGSEA in the germline V gene. This CDR3 spans 13 amino acids. The CDR3 sequence is CSVETAANTEAFF. The CDR3 DNA reads TGCAGCGTTGAAACAGCAGCGAACACTGAAGCTTTCTTT.

The J gene is TRBJ2-3, the V gene TRBV7-6; TRBD2 matches at 8 bases. CDR1 is SGHVS, CDR2 FNYEAQ, per germline. This CDR3 contains 14 residues. J lost 5 bases, V lost 5 bases, and 6 bases had no gene match. Here the CDR3 DNA reads TGTGCCAGCAGCCAGAGCGGGAGTCAAGATACGCAGTATTTT. This encodes CASSQSGSQDTQYF.

The CDR3 coding sequence is TGCGCCAGCACCTCGGGGGTGGGGAACTATGGCTACACCTTC. Translation gives CASTSGVGNYGYTF. V and J are TRBV10-2 and TRBJ1-2; weak D call: TRBD1 (5 bases). The CDR3 covers 14 residues. CDR1 and CDR2 from the germline V gene are WSHSY and SAAADI. V was pared by 7 bases and J by 2 bases, with 14 bases between.

V usage is TRBV28 and J usage is TRBJ2-1; 8 nucleotides match TRBD2. This CDR3 is built from 17 residues. Germline V lookup: CDR1 MDHEN, CDR2 SYDVKM. V shed 3 bases and J 1 base; nucleotides not matched to a gene: 8. The chain's CDR3 is CASSLGRGGRSYNEQFF. DNA of the CDR3: TGTGCCAGCAGTTTGGGTCGGGGGGGGAGGTCCTACAATGAGCAGTTCTTC.

In this sample, this clone turned up a few times. The chain has TRBV6-4 and TRBJ1-1; the match to TRBD1 covers 7 bases. The junction had 6 bases not matched to a gene; V was cut back by 6 bases and J by 2 bases. Per germline, CDR1 MRHNA and CDR2 SNTAGT. The CDR3 is 14 residues long. As DNA, the CDR3 is TGTGCCAGCAGGGAACAGGGGATAAACACTGAAGCTTTCTTT. It yields the protein CASREQGINTEAFF.

This chain joins TRBV6-1 and TRBJ2-5, with D perhaps matching TRBD1 (6 bases). This CDR3 is 12 amino acids long. Germline assignment: CDR1 MNHNS and CDR2 SASEGT. V gave up 3 bases and J gave up 6 bases, with 8 bases separating them. DNA for the CDR3: TGTGCCAGCAGTGACAGGGGTCAGACCCAGTACTTC. Translated: CASSDRGQTQYF.

The chain carries TRBV4-3 and TRBJ2-7; perhaps TRBD2 as D (5 bases). V was shortened by 0 bases and J by 2 bases, with 8 bases between the two germline ends. Germline V gene sequence: CDR1 LGHNA, CDR2 YSLEER. This CDR3 comprises 14 residues. This CDR3 is CASSQEPGTYEQYF. In DNA form, the CDR3 reads TGCGCCAGCAGCCAAGAGCCGGGAACCTACGAGCAGTACTTC.

This chain connects TRBV3-1 (or the pseudogene TRBV3-2) to TRBJ2-1; maybe TRBD2 (6 bases). CDR1 and CDR2 (germline): LGHDT, YNNKEL (reference sequence). The CDR3 is made up of 14 amino acids. Trimming took off 4 bases at V and 7 bases at J, with 14 bases between the two ends. The CDR3 region is CASSPRRRGNEQFF. The CDR3 bases are TGTGCCAGCAGCCCTCGACGCCGGGGGAATGAGCAGTTCTTC.

The V call is TRBV10-1, the J call TRBJ1-1, with 7 positions matching TRBD1. Germline assignment: CDR1 WNHNN and CDR2 SYGVQD (reference sequence). Trimming took 0 bases from V and 5 from J; bases not matched to a gene: 6. This CDR3 region has 15 residues. CDR3 bases: TGCGCCAGCAGTGAGTCGACAGGGCTAGGGACTGAAGCTTTCTTT. Amino acid sequence: CASSESTGLGTEAFF.

The chain is built from TRBV4-1 and TRBJ2-3; possibly TRBD1 for D (5 bases). The CDR3 runs 17 residues. Germline CDR1 and CDR2: MGHRA and YSYEKL. The V gene lost 0 bases and the J gene lost 0 bases, with 13 bases spanning the gap. Here the CDR3 DNA reads TGCGCCAGCAGCCAAGATTATCTGCAGGGTAGCACAGATACGCAGTATTTT. Its protein is CASSQDYLQGSTDTQYF.

This clone was seen once. The chain links TRBV7-2 to TRBJ1-1, with D unclear. The ends were cut back, 7 bases at V and 5 bases at J, with 8 bases in the middle. The CDR3 extends over 11 amino acids. Germline lookup yields CDR1 SGHTA and CDR2 FQGNSA. The CDR3 here is CASMGGTEAFF. The CDR3 DNA reads TGTGCCAGCATGGGAGGGACTGAAGCTTTCTTT. The full variable domain, completed using reference TRBV7-2 and TRBJ1-1, is GAGVSQSPSNKVTEKGKDVELRCDPISGHTALYWYRQSLGQGLEFLIYFQGNSAPDKSGLPSDRFSAERTGGSVSTLTIQRTQQEDSAVYLCASMGGTEAFFGQGTRLTVV.

The CDR3 nucleotides are TGTGCCTGGACCTTGGGCTTTGCGGGAGGCCAAGAGACCCAGTACTTC. Translating it yields CAWTLGFAGGQETQYF. The rearrangement uses TRBV30 and TRBJ2-5; 8 bases are shared with TRBD2. The germline CDR1 and CDR2 sequences are GTSNPN and SVGIG (reference sequence). Germline trimming cut 4 bases from V and 1 base from J; bases unmatched to any gene: 11. This CDR3 region has 16 residues.

The chain combines TRBV7-3 with TRBJ2-3; the match to TRBD2 covers 14 bases. The length of the CDR3 is 17 residues. V lost 5 bases, J lost 3 bases, and 7 bases stayed unmatched. Looked up from germline, CDR1 is SGHTA and CDR2 is FQGTGA. CDR3 DNA sequence: TGTGCCAGCAGCCCGGGACTAGCGGGAGCGAGGACAGATACGCAGTATTTT. This encodes CASSPGLAGARTDTQYF.

This clone was seen a handful of times. The V and J genes are TRBV7-2 and TRBJ2-1; D might be TRBD1 (5 bases). There are 13 residues in the CDR3. V was shortened by 3 bases and J by 6 bases, with 9 bases between the two germline ends. Germline V gene data show CDR1 as SGHTA and CDR2 as FQGNSA. DNA for the CDR3: TGTGCCAGCAGCTTCACAGGTACCAATGAGCAGTTCTTC. As protein: CASSFTGTNEQFF.

The chain joins TRBV4-3 to TRBJ2-1; 9 bases map to TRBD2. V trimming: 3 bases; J trimming: 2 bases; junction bases outside the gene matches: 2. Germline-derived CDR1 and CDR2 are LGHNA and YSLEER. The length of the CDR3 is 15 residues. In nucleotides, the CDR3 is TGCGCCAGCAGCCACCAGCGGGGGGCCTACAATGAGCAGTTCTTC. Encoded protein: CASSHQRGAYNEQFF.

The chain combines TRBV9 with TRBJ1-4; perhaps TRBD1 as D (5 bases). The CDR3 is 12 amino acids. From germline, CDR1 is SGDLS and CDR2 YYNGEE. Trimming took off 3 bases at V and 13 bases at J, with 13 bases between the two ends. The CDR3 coding sequence is TGTGCCAGCAGCGCCGTGGGGGGAGCACTGTTTTTT. Protein product: CASSAVGGALFF.

This sequence joins TRBV10-1 and TRBJ2-2; weak D call: TRBD2 (5 bases). This CDR3 is built from 15 residues. V lost 3 bases to trimming and J lost 1 base, with 9 bases between them. Germline CDR1 WNHNN, CDR2 SYGVQD (reference sequence). CDR3 nucleotide sequence: TGCGCCAGCAGTGATGAACTAGGGAACACCGGGGAGCTGTTTTTT. It yields the protein CASSDELGNTGELFF.

The chain joins TRBV5-8 to TRBJ1-1, with D perhaps matching TRBD1 (6 bases). The V end lost 6 bases, the J end lost 5 bases, and 20 bases lay between the germline ends. Germline values: CDR1 SGHTS, CDR2 YDEGEE. The CDR3 length is 15 residues. The CDR3 region has the DNA TGTGCCAGCATCGATGGGGGAGGGGGAATAACTGAAGCTTTCTTT. It translates to CASIDGGGGITEAFF.

The V and J genes are TRBV11-2 and TRBJ1-6, with a possible D match to TRBD1 (5 bases). The CDR3 is 14 amino acids. V lost 5 bases, J lost 8 bases, and 13 bases lay in between. Per the germline V gene, CDR1 is SGHAT and CDR2 is FQNNGV. The chain's CDR3 is CASSRPDSYSPLHF. In DNA, the CDR3 is TGTGCCAGCAGCCGCCCCGACAGCTATTCACCCCTCCACTTT.

The count of this clone is one. CDR3: CASSPWTGNTEAFF. CDR3 nucleotides: TGTGCCAGCAGCCCGTGGACAGGTAACACTGAAGCTTTCTTT. The chain combines TRBV7-2 with TRBJ1-1; 7 nucleotides align to TRBD1. This CDR3 has 14 amino acids. Germline loops: CDR1 SGHTA, CDR2 FQGNSA. The trim removed 5 bases at V and 2 bases at J, leaving 5 bases unmatched.

The CDR3 DNA sequence: TGTGCCAGCTCACCGGCCTCAGTGTCCTATGGCTACACCTTC. Encoded protein: CASSPASVSYGYTF. The V and J genes are TRBV18 and TRBJ1-2; D is uncertain. V shed 3 bases and J shed 4 bases, with 12 bases lying between them. The CDR3 length is 14 residues. Per the germline V gene, CDR1 is KGHSH and CDR2 is LQKENI.

The J gene is TRBJ2-3, the V gene TRBV5-1; D is perhaps TRBD2 (5 bases). This CDR3 has 14 residues. In germline, CDR1 is SGHRS, CDR2 YFSETQ. V lost 3 bases to trimming and J lost 1 base, with 9 bases between them. The CDR3 bases are TGCGCCAGCAGCTCCCAGGAGGGCACAGATACGCAGTATTTT. Residues: CASSSQEGTDTQYF.

This chain connects TRBV6-5 to TRBJ1-3, with TRBD1 matching 8 bases. Germline CDR1 reads MNHEY; CDR2 reads SVGAGI. J gave up 3 bases and V 4 bases, and 5 bases lay outside the gene matches. This CDR3 has 15 amino acids. The CDR3 loop is CASSFLQGGGNTIYF. The CDR3 nucleotides read TGTGCCAGCAGTTTCCTACAGGGGGGTGGAAACACCATATATTTT.

This chain uses TRBV6-5 with TRBJ1-6; no firm D call. CDR1 is MNHEY, CDR2 SVGAGI, per germline. The CDR3 consists of 13 residues. The germline V and J ends were trimmed by 8 bases and 6 bases, with 11 bases remaining between them. CDR3 nucleotide sequence: TGTGCCAGCCTCTTGAGTAGTAATTCACCCCTCCACTTT. This encodes CASLLSSNSPLHF.

The chain links TRBV5-6 to TRBJ2-7, with 7 positions matching TRBD1. CDR3 length equals 12 residues. From germline, CDR1 is SGHDT and CDR2 YYEEEE. V gave up 4 bases and J gave up 4 bases; unmatched junction bases: 2. The CDR3 region has the DNA TGTGCCAGCAGCCCGGACAGGTACGAGCAGTACTTC. This sequence encodes CASSPDRYEQYF.

V and J are TRBV6-5 and TRBJ1-3, with 7 bases lining up with TRBD1. V lost 8 bases to trimming and J lost 4 bases; unmatched junction nucleotides: 8. The CDR3 contains 14 residues. Germline V CDR1 and CDR2: MNHEY, SVGAGI. Written as DNA, the CDR3 is TGTGCCAGCCGACAGGGAACTACCGGAAACACCATATATTTT. Protein sequence: CASRQGTTGNTIYF.

The gene calls are TRBV10-1 and TRBJ1-5; D is unclear. V gave up 6 bases and J gave up 6 bases, with 12 bases separating them. CDR1 and CDR2 (germline): WNHNN, SYGVQD (reference sequence). This CDR3 comprises 13 residues. The CDR3 loop is CASSLPLTQPQHF. CDR3 DNA sequence: TGCGCCAGCAGCCTACCTTTAACTCAGCCCCAGCATTTT.

This clone was detected a few times. This rearrangement joins TRBV5-1 to TRBJ2-1; TRBD1 aligns across 7 bases. Germline assignment: CDR1 SGHRS and CDR2 YFSETQ. V was pared by 3 bases and J by 10 bases, with 13 bases of the junction left unmatched. CDR3 length: 15 amino acids. CDR3 sequence (DNA): TGCGCCAGCAGCTGGGGGATGACAGGGATGCCCGAGCAGTTCTTC. It codes for CASSWGMTGMPEQFF.

The V gene is TRBV27, the J gene TRBJ2-7; 11 bases align to TRBD2. Unmatched junction bases numbered 10, after V lost 6 bases and J lost 6 bases. Germline CDR1 reads MNHEY; CDR2 reads SMNVEV (reference sequence). The CDR3 length is 15 residues. This CDR3 is CASRYNSGGAGEQYF. CDR3 sequence (DNA): TGTGCCAGCAGATACAATAGCGGGGGGGCTGGCGAGCAGTACTTC.

This clone came up once. The gene calls are TRBV4-2 and TRBJ1-2, with TRBD1 identical over 10 bases. This CDR3 spans 15 amino acids. Looked up from germline, CDR1 is LGHNA and CDR2 is YNFKEQ. J gave up 8 bases and V 3 bases, and 9 bases lay outside the gene matches. CDR3 residues: CASSQAEGQGKGYTF. CDR3 nucleotide sequence: TGTGCCAGCAGCCAGGCGGAGGGACAGGGGAAGGGCTACACCTTC.